The 21 T cell receptor beta chains below come from one sample, sequenced in a study of regulatory T cells in long-lasting Graves disease. Arm-PCR with iRepertoire HTBI primers amplified the CDR3 regions for these TCR beta libraries. MiXCR, run by TCRdb on the multiplex PCR reads, gives a single entry per CDR3 protein. The sample holds some 490,000 distinct CDR3 sequences, more than 10% seen once. Time point of the sample: newly diagnosed GD, antithyroid drugs for less than 3 months. Following extraction of RNA from PBMCs, that RNA was used to make the TCR library. Another study also made use of these data, one on T cells in Graves' hyperthyroidism and ophthalmopathy.

The sample in question was peripheral blood mononuclear cells (PBMCs), obtained at new diagnosis, from a patient treated with antithyroid drugs. These receptors came from a woman younger than 45 with Graves disease.

This clonotype was found many times. This chain uses TRBV7-9 with TRBJ2-5; 7 positions agree with TRBD2. This CDR3 has 15 amino acids. Germline V gene data show CDR1 as SEHNR and CDR2 as FQNEAQ (reference sequence). The junction had 8 bases not matched to a gene; V was cut back by 2 bases and J by 5 bases. This chain's CDR3 is CASSLRRLASETQYF. The CDR3, as DNA: TGTGCCAGCAGCTTACGAAGACTAGCATCCGAGACCCAGTACTTC.

V and J are TRBV30 and TRBJ1-5; D is perhaps TRBD1 (5 bases). V dropped 2 bases and J dropped 6 bases, with 14 bases sitting between them. The CDR3 length is 14 residues. From germline, CDR1 is GTSNPN and CDR2 SVGIG (reference sequence). The CDR3 protein is CAWSHGAPSQPQHF. CDR3 coding DNA: TGTGCCTGGAGTCATGGGGCCCCTAGTCAGCCCCAGCATTTT.

The CDR3 spells CASSLIGTSGKYNEQFF. The DNA for the CDR3 is TGTGCCAGCAGCTTAATCGGTACTAGCGGGAAGTACAATGAGCAGTTCTTC. This chain links TRBV7-3 with TRBJ2-1; 10 positions match TRBD2. V gave up 1 base and J gave up 4 bases; unmatched junction bases: 7. CDR1 is SGHTA and CDR2 is FQGTGA in the germline V gene. This CDR3 contains 17 residues.

The rearrangement links TRBV5-1 to TRBJ1-1; 9 bases agree with TRBD1. V lost 4 bases and J lost 6; bases outside the gene matches: 13. The germline V gene has CDR1 SGHRS and CDR2 YFSETQ. This CDR3 region has 16 residues. The CDR3 loop is CASSQPGTGISSEAFF. CDR3 sequence (DNA): TGCGCCAGCAGCCAACCCGGGACAGGGATATCCTCTGAAGCTTTCTTT.

This clonotype was detected many times. The chain uses TRBV7-2 and TRBJ1-4; D is unclear. CDR1 is SGHTA, CDR2 FQGNSA, per germline. The V and J ends lost 1 base and 5 bases respectively, with 8 bases between them. The CDR3 consists of 14 residues. The CDR3 loop is CASSLVGINEKLFF. CDR3 sequence (DNA): TGTGCCAGCAGCTTAGTGGGGATCAATGAAAAACTGTTTTTT.

The chain recombines TRBV5-4 with TRBJ2-2, with unresolved D. V was cut by 1 base and J by 1 base, with 8 bases left in between. The CDR3 is 15 residues long. Looked up from germline, CDR1 is SGHNT and CDR2 is YYREEE (reference sequence). CDR3 DNA sequence: TGTGCCAGCAGCTTGCGCAGTCTGAACACCGGGGAGCTGTTTTTT. Its translation is CASSLRSLNTGELFF.

This chain joins TRBV13 and TRBJ2-2; tentative D call: TRBD2 (7 bases). CDR1 and CDR2 (germline): PRHDT, FYEKMQ (reference sequence). The CDR3 consists of 15 residues. Trimming removed 5 bases at V and 5 bases at J, with 15 bases between. CDR3 protein: CASSGGGAWTGELFF. The CDR3 DNA reads TGTGCCAGCAGCGGGGGGGGGGCGTGGACCGGGGAGCTGTTTTTT.

J is TRBJ1-6 and V is TRBV7-2, with D possibly matching TRBD1 (5 bases). The length of the CDR3 is 14 residues. The V and J ends lost 5 bases and 7 bases respectively, with 12 bases between them. CDR1 is SGHTA, CDR2 FQGNSA, per germline. The CDR3 DNA is TGTGCCAGCAGCCTAGTCTCAGGGAATTCACCCCTCCACTTT. Amino acid sequence: CASSLVSGNSPLHF.

There are a few counts of this clonotype. This rearrangement joins TRBV18 to TRBJ2-3, with TRBD2 identical over 13 bases. The CDR3 totals 14 residues. Germline values: CDR1 KGHSH, CDR2 LQKENI. V lost 8 bases and J lost 6; bases outside the gene matches: 5. The CDR3 reads CASGGTSGTDTQYF. The CDR3 DNA follows: TGTGCCAGCGGAGGGACTAGCGGGACGGATACGCAGTATTTT.

There are many counts of this clonotype. This sequence joins TRBV13 and TRBJ2-6; no clear D gene. CDR1 and CDR2 (germline): PRHDT, FYEKMQ (reference sequence). Trimming left V 9 bases short and J 4 bases short, with 13 bases between. The CDR3 extends over 14 amino acids. CDR3 coding DNA: TGTGCCAGTTCCCTGAGCTTCGGGGCCAACGTCCTGACTTTC. It yields the protein CASSLSFGANVLTF.

In this sample, this clonotype turned up many times. This chain uses TRBV11-2 with TRBJ2-5, with unresolved D. V was pared by 5 bases and J by 4 bases, with 14 bases between. The CDR3 covers 14 residues. Germline V gives CDR1 SGHAT, CDR2 FQNNGV. This CDR3 reads CASSKFGSTETQYF. Written as DNA, the CDR3 is TGTGCCAGCAGCAAGTTCGGTAGTACAGAGACCCAGTACTTC.

This clonotype was detected many times. CDR3 DNA: TGTGCCAGCAGCTTAAGGCAGGGGGCTTACACTGAAGCTTTCTTT. As protein: CASSLRQGAYTEAFF. This chain connects TRBV7-3 to TRBJ1-1; TRBD1 matches at 8 bases. CDR1 and CDR2 (germline): SGHTA, FQGTGA. V was pared by 1 base and J by 3 bases, with 4 bases of the junction left unmatched. The CDR3 extends over 15 amino acids.

This clonotype was found many times. The chain combines TRBV14 with TRBJ2-7; TRBD1 matches 10 bases. Germline V lookup: CDR1 SGHDN, CDR2 FVKESK. The junction had 9 bases not matched to a gene; V was cut back by 2 bases and J by 2 bases. This CDR3 spans 17 amino acids. The CDR3 region has the DNA TGTGCCAGCAGCCAAACGTGGGGACAGGGGAGTACCTACGAGCAGTACTTC. Translated: CASSQTWGQGSTYEQYF. The full variable domain, with the rest looked up from reference TRBV14 and TRBJ2-7, is EAGVTQFPSHSVIEKGQTVTLRCDPISGHDNLYWYRRVMGKEIKFLLHFVKESKQDESGMPNNRFLAERTGGTYSTLKVQPAELEDSGVYFCASSQTWGQGSTYEQYFGPGTRLTVT.

Turning to this clonotype: A much bigger clone sits one base away, suggesting this may be a read error. The rearrangement uses TRBV12-3 or TRBV12-4 and TRBJ2-1; 7 positions agree with TRBD1. The J call may be wrong; the DNA end is better matched by TRBJ2-5. The CDR3 totals 14 residues. This chain's CDR3 is CAISPGQWQETQYF. The DNA for the CDR3 is TGTGCCATCAGCCCGGGACAGTGGCAAGAGACCCAGTACTTC.

This clonotype has at least ten counts. The rearrangement links TRBV10-3 to TRBJ2-7; D perhaps matches TRBD1 (6 bases). Looked up from germline, CDR1 is ENHRY and CDR2 is SYGVKD. The CDR3 contains 15 residues. V was cut by 4 bases and J by 0 bases, with 13 bases left in between. Written as DNA, the CDR3 is TGTGCCATCAGTGGACAGGCAGGCAGCTCCTACGAGCAGTACTTC. This translates into CAISGQAGSSYEQYF.

This clonotype was seen a handful of times. This chain links TRBV15 with TRBJ2-1, with a weak D call TRBD2 (5 bases). The CDR3 loop spans 13 amino acids. The germline V and J ends were trimmed by 1 base and 10 bases, with 11 bases remaining between them. CDR1 and CDR2 from the germline V gene are LNHNV and YYDKDF (reference sequence). The CDR3 bases are TGTGCCACCAGCAGAGGGTCTAGCTTGGAGCAGTTCTTC. It codes for CATSRGSSLEQFF.

About this clonotype: A read error may be the cause here, since a much bigger clone is one base away. CDR3 amino acids: CAGSLTSPRRSPLHF. For the CDR3, the DNA is TGTGCCGGCAGTTTGACAAGCCCCCGGAGATCACCCCTCCACTTT. The chain carries TRBV27 and TRBJ1-6; D is unclear. Germline V gene data show CDR1 as MNHEY and CDR2 as SMNVEV (reference sequence). CDR3 length: 15 residues.

This clonotype was found a few times. The rearrangement joins TRBV6-2 or TRBV6-3 to TRBJ2-1; 8 bases fit TRBD2. This CDR3 region has 13 residues. The germline V gene has CDR1 MNHEY and CDR2 SVGEGT. The J segment lost 0 bases and the V segment lost 10 bases, leaving 2 bases of the junction unmatched. DNA for the CDR3: TGTGCCATTGGACTAGCCTCCTACAATGAGCAGTTCTTC. It codes for CAIGLASYNEQFF.

This clonotype came up many times. V and J are TRBV6-5 and TRBJ2-1, with TRBD2 as a possible D gene (5 bases). V gave up 2 bases and J gave up 8 bases, with 7 bases separating them. The CDR3 covers 12 residues. Germline V lookup: CDR1 MNHEY, CDR2 SVGAGI. CDR3 protein: CASSYRRYEQFF. The CDR3 region has the DNA TGTGCCAGCAGTTACCGGAGGTATGAGCAGTTCTTC.

This clonotype was observed at least ten times. The CDR3 nucleotides read TGCGCCAGCAGCTTACGGACAGGGGTCACCGGGGAGCTGTTTTTT. This translates into CASSLRTGVTGELFF. The V call is TRBV5-1, the J call TRBJ2-2, with 9 bases aligning to TRBD1. The junction had 3 bases not matched to a gene; V was cut back by 2 bases and J by 4 bases. Germline values: CDR1 SGHRS, CDR2 YFSETQ. The CDR3 runs 15 residues.

The table lists this clonotype with many counts. The genes are TRBV27 and TRBJ1-1; D gene ambiguous. Germline V gene sequence: CDR1 MNHEY, CDR2 SMNVEV (reference sequence). The CDR3 has 13 amino acids. V dropped 8 bases and J dropped 1 base, with 11 bases sitting between them. The CDR3 nucleotides are TGTGCCAGCCGGCGGCAGACGAACACTGAAGCTTTCTTT. This encodes CASRRQTNTEAFF.